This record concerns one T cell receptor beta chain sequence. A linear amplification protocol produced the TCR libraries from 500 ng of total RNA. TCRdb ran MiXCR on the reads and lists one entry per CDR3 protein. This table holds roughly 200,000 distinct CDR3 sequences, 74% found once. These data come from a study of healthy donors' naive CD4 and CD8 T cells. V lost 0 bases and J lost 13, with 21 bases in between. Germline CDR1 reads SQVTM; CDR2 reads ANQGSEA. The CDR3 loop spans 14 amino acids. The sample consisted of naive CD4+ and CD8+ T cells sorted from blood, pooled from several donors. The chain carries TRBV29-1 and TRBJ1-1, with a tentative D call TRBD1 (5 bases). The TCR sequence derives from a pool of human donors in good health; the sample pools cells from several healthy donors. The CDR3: CSVEDPQAAFWGFF. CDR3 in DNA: TGCAGCGTTGAAGATCCACAGGCCGCTTTTTGGGGTTTCTTT.